The present T cell receptor beta chain was sequenced within a study of cytomegalovirus exposure and HLA in healthy donors. Study-wide results and caveats: Common viral pathogens (according to a later analysis) appeared linked to several of the most significant clusters.

About this clone: Its antigen is still unknown.

This PCR relied on a set of 60 Vbeta primers and 13 Jbeta primers. Repertoires were generated with immunoSEQ multiplex PCR, while TCRdb's copy carries only in-frame clones and drops some. The sample shows some 190,000 clones, around 80% of them seen only once. This CDR3 spans 15 amino acids. The V end lost 4 bases, the J end lost 7 bases, and 15 bases lay between the germline ends. From germline, CDR1 is SGDLS and CDR2 YYNGEE. The specimen was PBMCs. The chain carries TRBV9 and TRBJ1-6; a weak D match, TRBD1 (5 bases). This TCR came from a man between 35 and 55 years old in good health and CMV-seronegative. CDR3 sequence reads: CASSTQGNGNSPLHF. Here the CDR3 DNA reads TGTGCCAGCAGCACGCAGGGAAATGGGAATTCACCCCTCCACTTT.